A few counts support the clone carrying this TCR beta chain. What it binds is unknown. This record belongs to a study of T cells in Graves' hyperthyroidism and ophthalmopathy. Study outcomes and limitations: Ophthalmopathy got predicted by the model a median approximately 6.4 months before its onset.

Amplification of TCR beta CDR3 regions was performed using RNA transcripts as template. First-round RT-PCR of the TCR CDR3 relied on the HTBI primer set. TCRdb redid the calling of the multiplex PCR reads with MiXCR, one entry per CDR3 protein. This sample has roughly 750,000 distinct CDR3 sequences; about 17% occur once, and the top ten carry around 8.1%. V was clipped by 5 bases and J by 3 bases; unmatched bases: 7. The CDR3 runs 16 residues. From germline, CDR1 is SGHRS and CDR2 YFSETQ. Exclusions: uncontrolled infection, other autoimmune disease, pregnancy, lactation. The material sequenced was blood. The sequence came from a man in his late teens or twenties with Graves' hyperthyroidism. V and J are TRBV5-1 and TRBJ2-1, with 11 bases identical to TRBD2. CDR3 sequence (DNA): TGCGCCAGCAGTTCGGGGGGGACTAGCGGCTACAATGAGCAGTTCTTC. Protein: CASSSGGTSGYNEQFF. Drawing the rest from reference TRBV5-1 and TRBJ2-1, the complete variable domain is KAGVTQTPRYLIKTRGQQVTLSCSPISGHRSVSWYQQTPGQGLQFLFEYFSETQRNKGNFPGRFSGRQFSNSRSEMNVSTLELGDSALYLCASSSGGTSGYNEQFFGPGTRLTVL.